These 17 T cell receptor beta chains were sequenced from one sample in a study of OX40 agonist ivuxolimab in advanced cancers. Using immunoSEQ multiplex PCR, the repertoire was profiled, and TCRdb retains in-frame clones only, with some absent. This sample yields tens of thousands of clones, of which approximately 86% are seen a single time; under 3.5% belongs to the top ten. This sample comprised CD4+ or CD8+ T cells sorted from blood, obtained in a trial of the OX40 agonist ivuxolimab. Receptors were obtained from an adult with an advanced solid tumor such as melanoma, head and neck, liver or kidney cancer.

The CDR3 DNA sequence: TGTGCCAGCAGGCCGACTAGCGGCTCCTACGAGCAGTACTTC. Its translation is CASRPTSGSYEQYF. The V and J genes are TRBV7-8 and TRBJ2-7; the match to TRBD2 covers 9 bases. Germline CDR1 SGHVS, CDR2 FQNEAQ. V was clipped by 6 bases and J by 0 bases; unmatched bases: 3. This CDR3 comprises 14 residues.

V and J are TRBV5-6 and TRBJ1-1; tentative D call: TRBD1 (6 bases). The V gene's germline CDR1 is SGHDT and CDR2 YYEEEE. V dropped 0 bases and J dropped 1 base, with 10 bases sitting between them. This CDR3 has 15 amino acids. For the CDR3, the DNA is TGTGCCAGCAGCTTGGCGGGGACACCGAACACTGAAGCTTTCTTT. Amino acid sequence: CASSLAGTPNTEAFF. The full variable domain, its missing parts supplied by reference TRBV5-6 and TRBJ1-1, is DAGVTQSPTHLIKTRGQQVTLRCSPKSGHDTVSWYQQALGQGPQFIFQYYEEEERQRGNFPDRFSGHQFPNYSSELNVNALLLGDSALYLCASSLAGTPNTEAFFGQGTRLTVV.

V is TRBV18 and J is TRBJ1-1; 7 nucleotides line up with TRBD1. CDR3 length equals 13 residues. Trimming removed 5 bases from V and 1 base from J; junction bases left unmatched: 1. The germline gives CDR1 KGHSH, CDR2 LQKENI. The CDR3 sequence: CASSGTENTEAFF. In DNA, the CDR3 is TGTGCCAGCTCAGGGACAGAGAACACTGAAGCTTTCTTT.

This clone appeared a single time. The CDR3 DNA is TGTGCCAGCAGCTTACGGAGGGCCACTGAAGCTTTCTTT. This translates into CASSLRRATEAFF. V usage is TRBV7-3 and J usage is TRBJ1-1; D gene unclear. Germline values: CDR1 SGHTA, CDR2 FQGTGA. V lost 2 bases, J lost 4 bases, and 8 bases lay in between. CDR3 length: 13 amino acids.

This clone ranks as medium-sized. This rearrangement joins TRBV7-9 to TRBJ2-1, with 10 bases identical to TRBD1. V shed 5 bases, J shed 10 bases, and the junction held 11 bases outside the gene matches. The CDR3 length is 15 residues. Per germline, CDR1 SEHNR and CDR2 FQNEAQ (reference sequence). The CDR3 reads CASSPGQGGVVEQFF. The CDR3 DNA reads as TGTGCCAGCAGCCCCGGACAGGGGGGGGTGGTCGAGCAGTTCTTC.

V is TRBV28 and J is TRBJ1-2; tentative D call: TRBD1 (5 bases). There are 12 residues in the CDR3. Germline V gene data show CDR1 as MDHEN and CDR2 as SYDVKM. Deletions cut 3 bases from V and 5 bases from J, with 7 bases between. CDR3 region: CASSFGGYGYTF. The CDR3 DNA sequence: TGTGCCAGCAGTTTTGGGGGGTATGGCTACACCTTC.

The CDR3 here is CASSFEGRVTEAFF. The CDR3 DNA is TGTGCCAGCAGTTTCGAGGGGCGGGTCACTGAAGCTTTCTTT. The chain has TRBV27 and TRBJ1-1, with a tentative D call TRBD1 (5 bases). The CDR3 totals 14 residues. Trimming shortened V by 3 bases and J by 4 bases, and 12 bases separated the two germline ends. CDR1 and CDR2 from the germline V gene are MNHEY and SMNVEV (reference sequence).

The chain couples TRBV7-9 to TRBJ1-2; 7 bases align to TRBD1. Germline CDR1 reads SEHNR; CDR2 reads FQNEAQ (reference sequence). J gave up 3 bases and V 10 bases, and 11 bases lay outside the gene matches. The CDR3 sequence is 14 residues long. The CDR3 protein is CATEPRQGHYGYTF. CDR3 nucleotides: TGTGCCACAGAACCTAGACAGGGACACTATGGCTACACCTTC.

This chain joins TRBV11-2 and TRBJ2-7, with 9 bases that match TRBD2. Germline V gene data show CDR1 as SGHAT and CDR2 as FQNNGV. Trimming cost V 7 bases and J 2 bases; bases outside gene matches: 6. The CDR3 extends over 14 amino acids. CDR3 coding DNA: TGTGCCAGCAATCCTGGCGGGGGGGCCTACGAGCAGTACTTC. The encoded protein is CASNPGGGAYEQYF.

The chain carries TRBV10-3 and TRBJ1-1; 8 nucleotides align to TRBD1. CDR1 ENHRY and CDR2 SYGVKD come from the germline V gene. V gave up 7 bases and J gave up 0 bases; unmatched junction bases: 4. The CDR3 loop spans 14 amino acids. This chain's CDR3 is CAIKGQGMNTEAFF. CDR3 in DNA: TGTGCCATCAAAGGACAGGGTATGAACACTGAAGCTTTCTTT.

This chain links TRBV29-1 with TRBJ1-2; 9 nucleotides line up with TRBD1. Germline trimming cut 6 bases from V and 9 bases from J; bases unmatched to any gene: 14. Germline CDR1 reads SQVTM; CDR2 reads ANQGSEA. This CDR3 comprises 14 residues. The CDR3: CSVSRDREMFSYTF. The CDR3 bases are TGCAGCGTGAGCCGGGACAGGGAAATGTTTAGCTACACCTTC.

The J gene is TRBJ1-3, the V gene TRBV5-1; D remains ambiguous. CDR1 and CDR2 (germline): SGHRS, YFSETQ. The CDR3 has 14 amino acids. Trimming took 2 bases from V and 3 from J, leaving 9 bases between them. CDR3 nucleotides: TGCGCCAGCAGCTTCACCGACTTTGGAAACACCATATATTTT. Encoded protein: CASSFTDFGNTIYF.

This rearrangement joins TRBV29-1 to TRBJ2-5, with TRBD2 matching over 12 bases. This CDR3 contains 14 residues. With 5 bases clipped from V and 2 bases from J, the junction kept 3 bases outside the gene matches. Per the germline V gene, CDR1 is SQVTM and CDR2 is ANQGSEA. CDR3 protein: CSVSGTSGQETQYF. The CDR3 region has the DNA TGCAGCGTTTCCGGGACTAGCGGGCAAGAGACCCAGTACTTC.

This chain links TRBV5-4 with TRBJ1-6; no clear D gene. This CDR3 comprises 15 residues. CDR1 and CDR2 from the germline V gene are SGHNT and YYREEE (reference sequence). V dropped 4 bases and J dropped 8 bases, with 16 bases sitting between them. The CDR3 protein is CASSPRTGRDSPLHF. In DNA, the CDR3 is TGTGCCAGCAGCCCCCGGACGGGTAGGGATTCACCCCTCCACTTT.

J is TRBJ2-3 and V is TRBV19, with 7 positions matching TRBD2. Per the germline V gene, CDR1 is LNHDA and CDR2 is SQIVND (reference sequence). Trimming removed 6 bases from V and 0 bases from J; junction bases left unmatched: 9. The CDR3 is 16 amino acids. The CDR3 coding sequence is TGTGCCAGTAGCGAATTGGGACTACCGAGCACAGATACGCAGTATTTT. Translating it yields CASSELGLPSTDTQYF.

J is TRBJ2-5 and V is TRBV7-2; 8 bases are a match to TRBD1. The junction had 6 bases not matched to a gene; V was cut back by 1 base and J by 2 bases. This CDR3 is 16 amino acids long. The V gene's germline CDR1 is SGHTA and CDR2 FQGNSA. The CDR3 loop is CASSLGQGAGQETQYF. The CDR3 coding sequence is TGTGCCAGCAGCTTAGGTCAGGGGGCGGGGCAAGAGACCCAGTACTTC. Looking up the rest from reference TRBV7-2 and TRBJ2-5 gives the full variable domain: GAGVSQSPSNKVTEKGKDVELRCDPISGHTALYWYRQSLGQGLEFLIYFQGNSAPDKSGLPSDRFSAERTGGSVSTLTIQRTQQEDSAVYLCASSLGQGAGQETQYFGPGTRLLVL.

This clone was seen more than once but under ten times. The rearrangement uses TRBV7-2 and TRBJ2-7; 10 bases are a match to TRBD1. Looked up from germline, CDR1 is SGHTA and CDR2 is FQGNSA. The CDR3 is made up of 15 amino acids. The V and J ends lost 5 bases and 0 bases, in that order; junction bases with no gene match: 4. In DNA form, the CDR3 reads TGTGCCAGCAGCCGACAGGGGGCCTCCTCCTACGAGCAGTACTTC. Protein product: CASSRQGASSYEQYF. The complete variable domain, with remaining parts taken from reference TRBV7-2 and TRBJ2-7, reads GAGVSQSPSNKVTEKGKDVELRCDPISGHTALYWYRQSLGQGLEFLIYFQGNSAPDKSGLPSDRFSAERTGGSVSTLTIQRTQQEDSAVYLCASSRQGASSYEQYFGPGTRLTVT.